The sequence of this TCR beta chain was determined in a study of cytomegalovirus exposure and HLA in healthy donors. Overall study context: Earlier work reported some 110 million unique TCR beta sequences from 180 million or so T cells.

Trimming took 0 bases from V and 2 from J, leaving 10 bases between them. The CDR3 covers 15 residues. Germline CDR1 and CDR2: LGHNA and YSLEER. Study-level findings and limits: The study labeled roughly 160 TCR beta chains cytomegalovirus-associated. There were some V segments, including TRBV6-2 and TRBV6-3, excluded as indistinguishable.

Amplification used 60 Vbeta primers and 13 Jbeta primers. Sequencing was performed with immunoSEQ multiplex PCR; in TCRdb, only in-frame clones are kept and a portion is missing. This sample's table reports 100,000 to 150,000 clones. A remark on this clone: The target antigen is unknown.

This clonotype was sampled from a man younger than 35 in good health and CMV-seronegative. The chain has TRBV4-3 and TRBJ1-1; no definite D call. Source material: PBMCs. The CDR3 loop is CASSQDRGHNTEAFF. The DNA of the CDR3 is TGCGCCAGCAGCCAAGATCGAGGGCACAACACTGAAGCTTTCTTT.